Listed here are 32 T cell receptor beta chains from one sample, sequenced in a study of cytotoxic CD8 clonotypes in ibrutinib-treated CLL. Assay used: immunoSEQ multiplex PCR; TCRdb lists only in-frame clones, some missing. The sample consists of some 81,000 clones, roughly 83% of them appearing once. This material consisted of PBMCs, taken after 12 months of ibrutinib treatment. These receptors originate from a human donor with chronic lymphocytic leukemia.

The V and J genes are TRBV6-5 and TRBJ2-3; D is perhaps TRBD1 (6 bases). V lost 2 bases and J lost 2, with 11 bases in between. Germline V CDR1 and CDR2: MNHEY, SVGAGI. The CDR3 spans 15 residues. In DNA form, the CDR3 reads TGTGCCAGCAGTTACGGGGACATAGACACAGATACGCAGTATTTT. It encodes CASSYGDIDTDTQYF.

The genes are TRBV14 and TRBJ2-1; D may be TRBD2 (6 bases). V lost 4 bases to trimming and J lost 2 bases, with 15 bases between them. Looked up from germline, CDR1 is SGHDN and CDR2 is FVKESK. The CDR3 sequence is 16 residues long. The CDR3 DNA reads TGTGCCAGCAGCCCCCCGGGGGTCGGGGCCTACAATGAGCAGTTCTTC. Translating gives CASSPPGVGAYNEQFF.

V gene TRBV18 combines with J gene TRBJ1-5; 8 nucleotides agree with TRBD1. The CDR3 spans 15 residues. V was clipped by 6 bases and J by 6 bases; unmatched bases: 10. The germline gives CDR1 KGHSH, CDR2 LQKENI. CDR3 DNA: TGTGCCAGCTCCCAAACAGGGGGAGAGGGTCAGCCCCAGCATTTT. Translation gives CASSQTGGEGQPQHF.

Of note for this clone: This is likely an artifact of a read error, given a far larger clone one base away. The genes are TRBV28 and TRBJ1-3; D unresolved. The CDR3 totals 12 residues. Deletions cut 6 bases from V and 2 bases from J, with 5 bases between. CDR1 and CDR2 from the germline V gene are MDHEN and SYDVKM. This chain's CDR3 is CASSLAGNTIYF. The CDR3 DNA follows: TGTGCCAGCAGCTTGGCTGGAAACACCATATATTTT.

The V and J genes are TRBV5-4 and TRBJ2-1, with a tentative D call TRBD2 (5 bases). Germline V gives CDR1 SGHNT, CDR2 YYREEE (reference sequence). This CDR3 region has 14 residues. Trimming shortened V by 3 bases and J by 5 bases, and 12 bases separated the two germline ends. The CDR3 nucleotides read TGTGCCAGCAGCTCCGCTAGCTTGCACAATGAGCAGTTCTTC. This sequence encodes CASSSASLHNEQFF.

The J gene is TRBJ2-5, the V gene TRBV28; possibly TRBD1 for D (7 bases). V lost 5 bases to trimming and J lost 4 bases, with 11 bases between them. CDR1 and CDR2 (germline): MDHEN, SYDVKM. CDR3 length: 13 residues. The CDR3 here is CASSPQGGETQYF. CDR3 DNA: TGTGCCAGCAGTCCCCAGGGGGGAGAGACCCAGTACTTC.

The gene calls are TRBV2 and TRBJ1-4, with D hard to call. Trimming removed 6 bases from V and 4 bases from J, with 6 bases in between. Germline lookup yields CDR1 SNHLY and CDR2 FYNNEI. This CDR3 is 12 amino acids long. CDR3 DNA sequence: TGTGCCAGCAGGATGGGTAATGAAAAACTGTTTTTT. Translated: CASRMGNEKLFF.

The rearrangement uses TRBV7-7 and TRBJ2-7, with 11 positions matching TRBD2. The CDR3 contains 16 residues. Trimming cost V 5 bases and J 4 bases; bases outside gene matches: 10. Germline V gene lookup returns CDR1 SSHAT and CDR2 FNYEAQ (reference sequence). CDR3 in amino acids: CASSPIAGGGRYEQYF. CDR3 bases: TGTGCCAGCAGCCCAATAGCGGGAGGGGGCCGGTACGAGCAGTACTTC.

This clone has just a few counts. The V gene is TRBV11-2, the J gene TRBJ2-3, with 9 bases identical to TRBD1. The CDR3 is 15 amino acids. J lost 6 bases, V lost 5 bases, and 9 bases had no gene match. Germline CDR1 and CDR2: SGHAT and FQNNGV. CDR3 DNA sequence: TGTGCCAGCAGCCCCGCCGCGACAGGGGGGGATACGCAGTATTTT. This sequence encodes CASSPAATGGDTQYF.

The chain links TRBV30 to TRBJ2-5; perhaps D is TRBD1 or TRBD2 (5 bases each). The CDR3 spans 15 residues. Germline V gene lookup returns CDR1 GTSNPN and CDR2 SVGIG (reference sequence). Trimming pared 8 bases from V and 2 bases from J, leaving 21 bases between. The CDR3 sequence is CAVDWSGTSQETQYF. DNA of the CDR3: TGTGCCGTGGACTGGTCCGGGACCTCGCAAGAGACCCAGTACTTC. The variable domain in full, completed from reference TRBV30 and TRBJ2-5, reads SQTIHQWPATLVQPVGSPLSLECTVEGTSNPNLYWYRQAAGRGLQLLFYSVGIGQISSEVPQNLSASRPQDRQFILSSKKLLLSDSGFYLCAVDWSGTSQETQYFGPGTRLLVL.

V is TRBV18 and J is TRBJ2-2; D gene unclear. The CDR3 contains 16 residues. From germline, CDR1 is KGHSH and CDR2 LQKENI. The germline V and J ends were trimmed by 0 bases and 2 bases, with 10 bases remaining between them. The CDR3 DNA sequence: TGTGCCAGCTCACCACCGAGGCGCCCCAACACCGGGGAGCTGTTTTTT. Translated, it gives CASSPPRRPNTGELFF.

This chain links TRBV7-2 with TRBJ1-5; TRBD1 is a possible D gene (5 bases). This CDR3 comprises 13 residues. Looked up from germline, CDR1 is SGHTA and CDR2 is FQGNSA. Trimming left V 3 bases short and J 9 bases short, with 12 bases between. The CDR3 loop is CASSFSEGPPQHF. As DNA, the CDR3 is TGTGCCAGCAGCTTTTCGGAGGGGCCGCCCCAGCATTTT.

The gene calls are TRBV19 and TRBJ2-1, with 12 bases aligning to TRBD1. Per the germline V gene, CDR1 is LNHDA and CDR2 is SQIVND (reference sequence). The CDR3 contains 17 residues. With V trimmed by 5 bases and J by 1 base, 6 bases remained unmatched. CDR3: CASSGTGGDLSYNEQFF. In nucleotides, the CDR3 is TGTGCCAGTAGTGGGACAGGGGGCGATTTATCCTACAATGAGCAGTTCTTC.

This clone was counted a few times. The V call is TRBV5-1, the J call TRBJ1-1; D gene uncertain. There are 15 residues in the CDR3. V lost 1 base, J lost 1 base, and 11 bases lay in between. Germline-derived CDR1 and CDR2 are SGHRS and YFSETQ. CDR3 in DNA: TGCGCCAGCAGCTTGCGGAGTGGGGAGAACACTGAAGCTTTCTTT. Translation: CASSLRSGENTEAFF.

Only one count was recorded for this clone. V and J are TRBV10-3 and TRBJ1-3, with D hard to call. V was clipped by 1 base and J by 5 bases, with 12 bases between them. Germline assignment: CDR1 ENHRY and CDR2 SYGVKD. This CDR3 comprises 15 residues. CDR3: CAISELAPDRNTIYF. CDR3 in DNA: TGTGCCATCAGTGAGTTGGCCCCTGACAGAAACACCATATATTTT.

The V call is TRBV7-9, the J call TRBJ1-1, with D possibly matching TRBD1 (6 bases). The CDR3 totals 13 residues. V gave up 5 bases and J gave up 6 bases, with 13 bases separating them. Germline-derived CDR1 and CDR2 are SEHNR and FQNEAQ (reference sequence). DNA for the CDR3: TGTGCCAGCAGCCGGGGGGCCCGCGCTGAAGCTTTCTTT. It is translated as CASSRGARAEAFF. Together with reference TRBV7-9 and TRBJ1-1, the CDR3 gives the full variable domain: DTGVSQNPRHKITKRGQNVTFRCDPISEHNRLYWYRQTLGQGPEFLTYFQNEAQLEKSRLLSDRFSAERPKGSFSTLEIQRTEQGDSAMYLCASSRGARAEAFFGQGTRLTVV.

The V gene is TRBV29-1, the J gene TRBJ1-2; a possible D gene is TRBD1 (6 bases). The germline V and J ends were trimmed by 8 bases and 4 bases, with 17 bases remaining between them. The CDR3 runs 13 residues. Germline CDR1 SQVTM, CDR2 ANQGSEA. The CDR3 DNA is TGCAGCCCTCGGGGGGCCCCAATCTATGGCTACACCTTC. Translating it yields CSPRGAPIYGYTF.

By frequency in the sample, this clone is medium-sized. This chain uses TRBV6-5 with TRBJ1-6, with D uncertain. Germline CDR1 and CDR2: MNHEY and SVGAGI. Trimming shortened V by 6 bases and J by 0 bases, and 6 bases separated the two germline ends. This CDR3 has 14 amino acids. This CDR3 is CASRVGSYNSPLHF. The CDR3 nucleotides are TGTGCCAGCAGGGTGGGCTCCTATAATTCACCCCTCCACTTT.

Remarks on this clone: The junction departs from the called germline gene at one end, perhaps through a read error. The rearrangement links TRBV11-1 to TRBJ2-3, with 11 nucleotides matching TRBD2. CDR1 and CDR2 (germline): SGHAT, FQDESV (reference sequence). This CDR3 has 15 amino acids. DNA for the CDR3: TGTGCCAGCAGCATAGCGGGGGGGAACACAGATACGCAGTATTTT. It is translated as CASSIAGGNTDTQYF.

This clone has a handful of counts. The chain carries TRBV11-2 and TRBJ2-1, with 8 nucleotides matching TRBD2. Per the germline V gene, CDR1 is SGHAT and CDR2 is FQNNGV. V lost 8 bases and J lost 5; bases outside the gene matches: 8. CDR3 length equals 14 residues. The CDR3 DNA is TGTGCCAGCCGACCGGGAGGGCCTGACAATGAGCAGTTCTTC. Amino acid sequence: CASRPGGPDNEQFF.

The CDR3 spells CASSWDRDYTEAFF. CDR3 DNA: TGTGCCAGCAGCTGGGACAGGGACTATACTGAAGCTTTCTTT. V gene TRBV5-5 combines with J gene TRBJ1-1; 9 nucleotides align to TRBD1. The CDR3 extends over 14 amino acids. Trimming cost V 3 bases and J 5 bases; bases outside gene matches: 5. Per germline, CDR1 SGHKS and CDR2 YYEKEE (reference sequence).

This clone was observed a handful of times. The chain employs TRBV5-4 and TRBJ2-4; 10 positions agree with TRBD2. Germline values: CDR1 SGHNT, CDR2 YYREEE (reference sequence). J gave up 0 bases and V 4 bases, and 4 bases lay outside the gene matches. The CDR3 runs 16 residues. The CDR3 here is CASSPEREGAKNIQYF. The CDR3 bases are TGTGCCAGCAGCCCCGAGCGGGAGGGAGCCAAAAACATTCAGTACTTC.

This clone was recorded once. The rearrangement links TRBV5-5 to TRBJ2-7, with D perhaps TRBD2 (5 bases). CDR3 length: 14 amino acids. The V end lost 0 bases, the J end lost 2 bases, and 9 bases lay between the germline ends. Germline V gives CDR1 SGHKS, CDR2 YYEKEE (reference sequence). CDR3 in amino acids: CASSLAAGTYEQYF. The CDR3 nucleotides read TGTGCCAGCAGCTTGGCCGCCGGGACCTACGAGCAGTACTTC.

As DNA, the CDR3 is TGTGCCAGCTCACCGACAACCGGGACAGGGGGCGGTCAGCCCCAGCATTTT. Protein sequence: CASSPTTGTGGGQPQHF. The rearrangement uses TRBV18 and TRBJ1-5; 12 nucleotides align to TRBD1. Trimming took 3 bases from V and 6 from J; bases not matched to a gene: 9. CDR1 is KGHSH and CDR2 is LQKENI in the germline V gene. The CDR3 loop spans 17 amino acids.

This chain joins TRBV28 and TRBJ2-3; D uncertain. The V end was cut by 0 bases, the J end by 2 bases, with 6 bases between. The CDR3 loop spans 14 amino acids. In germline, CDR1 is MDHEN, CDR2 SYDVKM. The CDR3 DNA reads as TGTGCCAGCAGTTTATGGTCCCTCACAGATACGCAGTATTTT. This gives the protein CASSLWSLTDTQYF.

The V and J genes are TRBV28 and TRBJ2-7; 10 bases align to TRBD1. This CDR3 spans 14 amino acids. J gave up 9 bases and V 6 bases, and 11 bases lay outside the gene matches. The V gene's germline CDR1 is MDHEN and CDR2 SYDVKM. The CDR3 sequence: CASSLGDRGLGQYF. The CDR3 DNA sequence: TGTGCCAGCAGCTTGGGGGACAGGGGATTGGGGCAGTACTTC.

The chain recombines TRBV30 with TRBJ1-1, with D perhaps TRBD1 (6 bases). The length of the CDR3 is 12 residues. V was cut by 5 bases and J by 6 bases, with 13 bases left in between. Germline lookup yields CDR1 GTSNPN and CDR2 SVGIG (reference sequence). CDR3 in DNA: TGTGCCTGGGATACCGGGACATCTGAAGCTTTCTTT. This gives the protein CAWDTGTSEAFF.

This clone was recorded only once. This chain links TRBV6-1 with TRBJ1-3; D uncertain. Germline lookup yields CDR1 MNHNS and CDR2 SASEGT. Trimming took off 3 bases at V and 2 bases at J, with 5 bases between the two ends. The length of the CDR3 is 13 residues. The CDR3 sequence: CASSEGTGNTIYF. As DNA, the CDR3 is TGTGCCAGCAGTGAGGGAACTGGAAACACCATATATTTT.

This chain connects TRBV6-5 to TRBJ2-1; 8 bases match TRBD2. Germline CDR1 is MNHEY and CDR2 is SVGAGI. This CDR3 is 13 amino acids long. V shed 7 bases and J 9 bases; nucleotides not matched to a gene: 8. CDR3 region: CASTTRRGVEQFF. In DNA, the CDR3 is TGTGCCAGCACCACCCGGCGGGGGGTTGAGCAGTTCTTC.

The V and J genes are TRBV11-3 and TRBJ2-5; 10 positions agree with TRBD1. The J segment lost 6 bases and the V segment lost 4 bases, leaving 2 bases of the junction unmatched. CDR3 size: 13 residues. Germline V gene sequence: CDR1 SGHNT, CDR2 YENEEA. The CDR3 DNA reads TGTGCCAGCAGCTGGACAGGGGGAAAGACCCAGTACTTC. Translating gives CASSWTGGKTQYF.

The CDR3 protein is CASSPPSVQETQYF. The CDR3 DNA follows: TGTGCCAGCTCACCCCCCAGCGTTCAAGAGACCCAGTACTTC. The V gene is TRBV18, the J gene TRBJ2-5; D is undetermined. V gave up 3 bases and J gave up 2 bases, with 10 bases separating them. Germline V gene data show CDR1 as KGHSH and CDR2 as LQKENI. CDR3 size: 14 residues.

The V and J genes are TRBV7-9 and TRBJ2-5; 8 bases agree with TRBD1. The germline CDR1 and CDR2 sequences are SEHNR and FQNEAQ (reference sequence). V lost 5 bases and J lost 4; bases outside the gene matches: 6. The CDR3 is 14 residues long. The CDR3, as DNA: TGTGCCAGCAGCCCGAGGACAGGGACAGAGACCCAGTACTTC. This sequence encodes CASSPRTGTETQYF.